What follows are 21 T cell receptor beta chains derived from one specimen sequenced in a study of T cell repertoires and HLA-DP antigens. Antigen specificity for these receptors is unknown. The assay was immunoSEQ multiplex PCR, and TCRdb's table has in-frame clones only and misses some. The sample yields about 89,000 clones, approximately 89% seen once. The sample consisted of CD4+ T cells from PBMCs. The origin of the receptors is a man aged 50 to 59 in good health and CMV-seronegative.

This clone was observed once. CDR3 region: CASSADRVPFEQYF. The DNA of the CDR3 is TGTGCCAGTAGTGCGGACAGGGTACCCTTCGAGCAGTACTTC. The rearrangement joins TRBV19 to TRBJ2-7; the match to TRBD1 covers 8 bases. CDR1 LNHDA and CDR2 SQIVND come from the germline V gene (reference sequence). This CDR3 spans 14 amino acids. The J segment lost 6 bases and the V segment lost 5 bases, leaving 9 bases of the junction unmatched. Drawing the rest from reference TRBV19 and TRBJ2-7, the complete variable domain is DGGITQSPKYLFRKEGQNVTLSCEQNLNHDAMYWYRQDPGQGLRLIYYSQIVNDFQKGDIAEGYSVSREKKESFPLTVTSAQKNPTAFYLCASSADRVPFEQYFGPGTRLTVT.

The chain joins TRBV5-5 to TRBJ1-2; TRBD1 might be the D (5 bases). This CDR3 spans 16 amino acids. V was clipped by 3 bases and J by 4 bases, with 19 bases between them. Germline loops: CDR1 SGHKS, CDR2 YYEKEE (reference sequence). The CDR3 protein is CASSSNPPQASYGYTF. Here the CDR3 DNA reads TGTGCCAGCAGCTCCAACCCCCCACAGGCCAGCTATGGCTACACCTTC.

J is TRBJ1-1 and V is TRBV18; TRBD1 might be the D (5 bases). Germline CDR1 and CDR2: KGHSH and LQKENI. V lost 4 bases and J 5 bases, leaving 17 bases between the germline ends. The CDR3 is made up of 15 amino acids. CDR3 amino acids: CASSLKSAGRTEAFF. CDR3 coding DNA: TGTGCCAGCTCACTAAAATCGGCAGGGAGGACTGAAGCTTTCTTT.

The chain couples TRBV2 to TRBJ2-3, with TRBD2 matching 8 bases. Germline V CDR1 and CDR2: SNHLY, FYNNEI. Unmatched junction bases numbered 7, after V lost 3 bases and J lost 2 bases. CDR3 size: 16 residues. CDR3 DNA: TGTGCCAGCAGTGATCTAACTAGCGGACTCACAGATACGCAGTATTTT. Amino acids: CASSDLTSGLTDTQYF. The variable domain in full, completed from reference TRBV2 and TRBJ2-3, reads EPEVTQTPSHQVTQMGQEVILRCVPISNHLYFYWYRQILGQKVEFLVSFYNNEISEKSEIFDDQFSVERPDGSNFTLKIRSTKLEDSAMYFCASSDLTSGLTDTQYFGPGTRLTVL.

In its sample, this clone was seen once. This chain joins TRBV9 and TRBJ1-2; TRBD1 agrees at 7 bases. The CDR3 has 14 amino acids. Germline V gene data show CDR1 as SGDLS and CDR2 as YYNGEE. After removal of 0 bases from V and 8 bases from J, the junction contained 7 bases not matched to a gene. This chain's CDR3 is CASSVEGTGEGYTF. The CDR3 DNA sequence: TGTGCCAGCAGCGTAGAGGGAACAGGGGAAGGCTACACCTTC.

In DNA form, the CDR3 reads TGTGCCAGCAGCCCCCCCGGGAGGGCCGGGGAGCTGTTTTTT. Amino acid sequence: CASSPPGRAGELFF. The chain couples TRBV7-9 to TRBJ2-2, with 8 positions matching TRBD2. The V gene's germline CDR1 is SEHNR and CDR2 FQNEAQ (reference sequence). The CDR3 loop spans 14 amino acids. The junction had 5 bases not matched to a gene; V was cut back by 5 bases and J by 6 bases.

The V and J genes are TRBV6-1 and TRBJ2-5; 9 positions match TRBD1. Trimming took 10 bases from V and 4 from J; bases not matched to a gene: 7. The CDR3 has 13 residues. Per germline, CDR1 MNHNS and CDR2 SASEGT. CDR3 in DNA: TGTGCCACCGTACAGGGGGCTGGAGAGACCCAGTACTTC. Amino acid sequence: CATVQGAGETQYF.

The chain recombines TRBV28 with TRBJ1-4; D gene uncertain. CDR1 is MDHEN and CDR2 is SYDVKM in the germline V gene. The ends were cut back, 2 bases at V and 7 bases at J, with 11 bases in the middle. This CDR3 comprises 14 residues. This CDR3 is CASSLGSRPEKLFF. Here the CDR3 DNA reads TGTGCCAGCAGTTTAGGGTCCCGCCCTGAAAAACTGTTTTTT.

J is TRBJ1-4 and V is TRBV11-2; perhaps TRBD1 as D (5 bases). Germline lookup yields CDR1 SGHAT and CDR2 FQNNGV. This CDR3 is built from 12 residues. V gave up 3 bases and J gave up 8 bases, with 7 bases separating them. The CDR3 DNA is TGTGCCAGCAGCTTCGGGGCAGAAAAACTGTTTTTT. Protein product: CASSFGAEKLFF. Looking up the rest from reference TRBV11-2 and TRBJ1-4 gives the full variable domain: EAGVAQSPRYKIIEKRQSVAFWCNPISGHATLYWYQQILGQGPKLLIQFQNNGVVDDSQLPKDRFSAERLKGVDSTLKIQPAKLEDSAVYLCASSFGAEKLFFGSGTQLSVL.

The rearrangement links TRBV29-1 to TRBJ2-7; D may be TRBD1 or TRBD2 (5 bases each). The CDR3 sequence is 17 residues long. V lost 4 bases and J 7 bases, leaving 29 bases between the germline ends. Germline CDR1 is SQVTM and CDR2 is ANQGSEA. The CDR3: CSVVVHGAVAGTEEQYF. The CDR3 DNA reads as TGCAGCGTTGTCGTCCACGGGGCGGTGGCGGGTACTGAGGAGCAGTACTTC.

The rearrangement links TRBV7-6 to TRBJ2-3; no reliable D call. Per the germline V gene, CDR1 is SGHVS and CDR2 is FNYEAQ. CDR3 size: 13 residues. V shed 5 bases and J shed 4 bases, with 10 bases lying between them. In DNA form, the CDR3 reads TGTGCCAGCAGCCTGGCCACGGCAGATACGCAGTATTTT. It specifies CASSLATADTQYF.

Remarks on this clone: The sample carries other DNA sequences with the same CDR3. This chain joins TRBV6-4 and TRBJ2-1; the match to TRBD2 covers 11 bases. The germline CDR1 and CDR2 sequences are MRHNA and SNTAGT. The CDR3 contains 15 residues. V trimming: 3 bases; J trimming: 3 bases; junction bases outside the gene matches: 1. CDR3 nucleotide sequence: TGTGCCAGCAGTGAACTAGCGGGAGACTACAATGAGCAGTTCTTC. Translated: CASSELAGDYNEQFF.

A word on this clone: Other DNA variants within this sample encode the same CDR3. The V gene is TRBV7-2, the J gene TRBJ2-1; weak D call: TRBD1 (6 bases). V lost 1 base and J lost 7, with 8 bases in between. The CDR3 runs to 13 residues. Per the germline V gene, CDR1 is SGHTA and CDR2 is FQGNSA. The CDR3 DNA sequence: TGTGCCAGCAGCTTAGTTACAGGGAATGAGCAGTTCTTC. It codes for CASSLVTGNEQFF.

The chain uses TRBV28 and TRBJ1-2; possible D gene TRBD1, 6 bases. The length of the CDR3 is 12 residues. Germline CDR1 is MDHEN and CDR2 is SYDVKM. V lost 2 bases, J lost 8 bases, and 9 bases lay in between. The CDR3 sequence is CASSLRGGGYTF. The CDR3 nucleotides read TGTGCCAGCAGTTTAAGGGGGGGAGGCTACACCTTC.

This chain uses TRBV6-1 with TRBJ2-6, with D possibly being TRBD1 (7 bases). There are 19 residues in the CDR3. Germline V gene data show CDR1 as MNHNS and CDR2 as SASEGT. Trimming left V 4 bases short and J 0 bases short, with 19 bases between. The CDR3 sequence is CASSAFPPGGSSGANVLTF. In DNA, the CDR3 is TGTGCCAGCAGTGCCTTCCCCCCAGGGGGGAGCTCTGGGGCCAACGTCCTGACTTTC.

This rearrangement joins TRBV5-4 to TRBJ2-3; a possible D gene is TRBD2 (6 bases). V was cut by 0 bases and J by 4 bases, with 21 bases left in between. CDR1 SGHNT and CDR2 YYREEE come from the germline V gene (reference sequence). CDR3 size: 18 residues. DNA for the CDR3: TGTGCCAGCAGCTTGGTGGGGAGGTTGGGAAACGAGGCAGATACGCAGTATTTT. It yields the protein CASSLVGRLGNEADTQYF.

V usage is TRBV7-8 and J usage is TRBJ2-1; 14 bases match TRBD2. CDR1 is SGHVS, CDR2 FQNEAQ, per germline. J was trimmed by 7 bases and V by 5 bases; bases with no gene match: 10. The CDR3 has 17 amino acids. The CDR3 is CASSPISGLAGVNEQFF. In DNA, the CDR3 is TGTGCCAGCAGCCCTATTTCGGGACTAGCGGGAGTAAATGAGCAGTTCTTC. Full variable domain (remainder filled in from reference TRBV7-8 and TRBJ2-1): GAGVSQSPRYKVAKRGQDVALRCDPISGHVSLFWYQQALGQGPEFLTYFQNEAQLDKSGLPSDRFFAERPEGSVSTLKIQRTQQEDSAVYLCASSPISGLAGVNEQFFGPGTRLTVL.

The chain uses TRBV9 and TRBJ2-7; 9 positions match TRBD2. CDR3 length: 15 residues. CDR1 is SGDLS and CDR2 is YYNGEE in the germline V gene. Trimming cost V 0 bases and J 2 bases; bases outside gene matches: 3. This CDR3 is CASSVGSGGTYEQYF. As DNA, the CDR3 is TGTGCCAGCAGCGTAGGCAGCGGGGGGACCTACGAGCAGTACTTC.

V gene TRBV28 combines with J gene TRBJ2-7; 9 positions agree with TRBD1. Germline loops: CDR1 MDHEN, CDR2 SYDVKM. The CDR3 is 15 residues long. The ends lost 5 bases at V and 5 bases at J; junction bases unmatched: 10. CDR3 region: CASSPSGQGVNEQYF. The CDR3 DNA reads as TGTGCCAGCAGTCCCTCGGGACAGGGTGTCAACGAGCAGTACTTC. The variable domain in full, completed from reference TRBV28 and TRBJ2-7, reads DVKVTQSSRYLVKRTGEKVFLECVQDMDHENMFWYRQDPGLGLRLIYFSYDVKMKEKGDIPEGYSVSREKKERFSLILESASTNQTSMYLCASSPSGQGVNEQYFGPGTRLTVT.

The V and J genes are TRBV6-6 and TRBJ2-7, with D unclear. Trimming removed 1 base from V and 2 bases from J, with 9 bases in between. The CDR3 spans 14 residues. The V gene's germline CDR1 is MNHNY and CDR2 SVGAGI (reference sequence). CDR3 bases: TGTGCCAGCAGTTACTTCCCGGATACCTACGAGCAGTACTTC. It is translated as CASSYFPDTYEQYF.

The genes are TRBV5-1 and TRBJ1-6; D remains ambiguous. The V gene lost 0 bases and the J gene lost 0 bases, with 7 bases spanning the gap. Germline-derived CDR1 and CDR2 are SGHRS and YFSETQ. The CDR3 spans 16 residues. The CDR3 sequence: CASSLVVNSYNSPLHF. CDR3 bases: TGCGCCAGCAGCTTGGTGGTAAACTCCTATAATTCACCCCTCCACTTT.